The present TCR beta chain was sequenced within a study of cytomegalovirus exposure and HLA in healthy donors. Whole-study results and caveats: It was likely that a cluster of highly shared sequence variants was a sequencing artifact. Reportedly, fewer N-insertions than the approximately 650-donor mean appeared in an Asian-associated ancestry cluster in a later analysis. It emerged from a later analysis that several of the most significant clusters appeared to be linked to common viral pathogens.

Primers included in the PCR were 60 Vbeta and 13 Jbeta primers. Produced via immunoSEQ multiplex PCR; TCRdb's table is partial and in-frame only. The repertoire holds 200,000 or so clones, with approximately 70% as singletons. The CDR3 contains 15 residues. Germline CDR1 MGHRA, CDR2 YSYEKL. Trimming shortened V by 1 base and J by 5 bases, and 14 bases separated the two germline ends. Turning to this clone: Its target is not known.

J is TRBJ1-1 and V is TRBV4-1; TRBD1 is a possible D gene (6 bases). The sequenced sample consisted of PBMCs. The receptor was isolated from a man between 35 and 55 years old in good health and CMV-seropositive. CDR3 sequence reads: CASSQVGGAGTEAFF. CDR3 DNA sequence: TGCGCCAGCAGCCAAGTGGGGGGGGCAGGGACTGAAGCTTTCTTT.